These 14 T cell receptor beta chains came from one sample sequenced in a study of T cell clusters in autoimmune cytopenias. TRB rearrangements were amplified by touch-down multiplex PCR with mixed TRB-A/B primers. TCRdb re-called the multiplex PCR reads and shows each CDR3 protein once, DNA omitted. The repertoire table contains under 13,000 distinct CDR3 sequences. Each sample's input was roughly 250 ng genomic DNA, roughly 40,000 genome equivalents. These data were also filed under a second study, of T cell repertoires in aging, cancer and after chemotherapy.

The specimen was peripheral blood. These receptors came from a human donor in good health.

The chain uses TRBV19 and TRBJ2-3. CDR1 is LNHDA, CDR2 SQIVND, per germline (reference sequence). The CDR3 consists of 14 residues. The CDR3 is CASSEGGSTDTQYF.

The J gene is TRBJ2-7, the V gene TRBV7-6; the D call of TRBD2 rests on TCRdb alone, since no DNA is present to check it. The CDR3 has 15 residues. Per germline, CDR1 SGHVS and CDR2 FNYEAQ. Here the CDR3 reads CASSLTSGRLYEQYF.

The chain couples TRBV24-1 to TRBJ2-2; absent DNA, TCRdb's TRBD1 call cannot be checked. The CDR3 contains 16 residues. The germline gives CDR1 KGHDR, CDR2 SFDVKD. CDR3 protein: CATSDRGAENTGELFF.

The rearrangement links TRBV19 to TRBJ1-2; TCRdb calls TRBD1, which cannot be checked without DNA. The CDR3 contains 15 residues. In germline, CDR1 is LNHDA, CDR2 SQIVND (reference sequence). The CDR3 loop reads CASSIRTENNYGYTF.

The chain links TRBV18 to TRBJ1-3; TCRdb lists TRBD1, though no DNA is available to test this call. This CDR3 has 17 amino acids. CDR1 is KGHSH and CDR2 is LQKENI in the germline V gene. CDR3 sequence: CASSPPGAGRAGNTIYF.

This chain connects TRBV19 to TRBJ2-7; TCRdb's assignment of TRBD1 cannot be checked, as there is no DNA. Germline loops: CDR1 LNHDA, CDR2 SQIVND (reference sequence). CDR3 size: 14 residues. CDR3 sequence reads: CASHRGGFELEQYF. The full variable domain, in which reference TRBV19 and TRBJ2-7 provide the parts outside the CDR3, is DGGITQSPKYLFRKEGQNVTLSCEQNLNHDAMYWYRQDPGQGLRLIYYSQIVNDFQKGDIAEGYSVSREKKESFPLTVTSAQKNPTAFYLCASHRGGFELEQYFGPGTRLTVT.

This sequence joins TRBV12-3 or TRBV12-4 and TRBJ2-3; TCRdb reports TRBD2, a call that lacks DNA to check it against. There are 17 residues in the CDR3. CDR3 loop: CASTLSGGQYSTDTQYF.

This rearrangement joins TRBV6-2 or TRBV6-3 to TRBJ2-7; the TCRdb call, TRBD1, lacks DNA for checking. The CDR3 has 21 amino acids. From germline, CDR1 is MNHEY and CDR2 SVGEGT. The CDR3 region is CASSYSPSSRQGAYHAYEQYF.

The chain is built from TRBV5-5 and TRBJ2-3; the TCRdb call, TRBD1, lacks DNA for checking. In germline, CDR1 is SGHKS, CDR2 YYEKEE (reference sequence). The CDR3 is made up of 16 amino acids. Here the CDR3 reads CASSLRAVKSKDTQYF.

The chain links TRBV19 to TRBJ1-5; TCRdb calls TRBD1, which cannot be checked without DNA. In germline, CDR1 is LNHDA, CDR2 SQIVND (reference sequence). This CDR3 comprises 17 residues. The CDR3 reads CASSIAPGGTSNQPQHF.

The chain combines TRBV6-1 with TRBJ1-1; TCRdb outputs TRBD1, but without DNA this stays unchecked. The V gene's germline CDR1 is MNHNS and CDR2 SASEGT. This CDR3 is built from 13 residues. This chain's CDR3 is CASSEPPRQEAFF.

The V gene is TRBV13, the J gene TRBJ1-2; as DNA is missing, the TRBD1 call by TCRdb cannot be tested. This CDR3 contains 17 residues. Looked up from germline, CDR1 is PRHDT and CDR2 is FYEKMQ (reference sequence). CDR3 loop: CASSRGTGNVLNYGYTF.

This chain links TRBV5-1 with TRBJ2-2. Germline V gene data show CDR1 as SGHRS and CDR2 as YFSETQ. There are 14 residues in the CDR3. The CDR3 region is CASSLETATGELFF. Full variable domain (rest looked up from reference TRBV5-1 and TRBJ2-2): KAGVTQTPRYLIKTRGQQVTLSCSPISGHRSVSWYQQTPGQGLQFLFEYFSETQRNKGNFPGRFSGRQFSNSRSEMNVSTLELGDSALYLCASSLETATGELFFGEGSRLTVL.

This clonotype is deemed medium-sized by its frequency. The chain joins TRBV29-1 to TRBJ2-5. The CDR3 runs 13 residues. Germline CDR1 SQVTM, CDR2 ANQGSEA. CDR3 residues: CSVESNAEETQYF. Based on the CDR3 plus reference TRBV29-1 and TRBJ2-5, the full variable domain is SAVISQKPSRDICQRGTSLTIQCQVDSQVTMMFWYRQQPGQSLTLIATANQGSEATYESGFVIDKFPISRPNLTFSTLTVSNMSPEDSSIYLCSVESNAEETQYFGPGTRLLVL.